This entry describes one T cell receptor beta chain. Its specificity is unknown. Produced via immunoSEQ multiplex PCR; TCRdb's table is partial and in-frame only. The sample has 65,000 to 85,000 clones; roughly 80% are singletons. This sample was included in a study of cytotoxic CD8 clonotypes in ibrutinib-treated CLL. The wider study: More than 9 relapsed/refractory, roughly 16 treatment-naive; approximately 18 IGHV unmutated. Study findings and constraints: Clonality grew at ibrutinib response; at progression, it decreased back toward baseline. Lymph node repertoires were not studied, and sampling times were unmatched.

This CDR3 spans 18 amino acids. Germline CDR1 is MGHRA and CDR2 is YSYEKL. Trimming removed 1 base from V and 1 base from J; junction bases left unmatched: 6. The chain joins TRBV4-1 to TRBJ2-5, with 13 bases matching TRBD2. The receptor's source is a human donor with chronic lymphocytic leukemia. The starting material was PBMCs, obtained after 24 months of ibrutinib treatment. CDR3 coding DNA: TGCGCCAGCAGCCAAGCCCCCCGACTAGCGGGAGGCCAAGAGACCCAGTACTTC. Its translation is CASSQAPRLAGGQETQYF.